The next 20 T cell receptor beta chains were all read from a single sample in a study of cytomegalovirus exposure and HLA in healthy donors. Vbeta (60) and Jbeta (13) primers were used in the PCR. The repertoire was sequenced with immunoSEQ multiplex PCR; TCRdb's copy has only in-frame clones and lacks some. The sample comprises about 200,000 clones, approximately 86% of which are singletons, and around 0.3% rests with the top ten. Input material: PBMCs. The receptors originated from a woman under 40 in good health and CMV-seronegative.

The sample holds one count of this clone. This CDR3 reads CASARSSDNNEQFF. DNA for the CDR3: TGTGCCAGTGCCAGGTCTAGCGATAACAATGAGCAGTTCTTC. The J gene is TRBJ2-1, the V gene TRBV19; TRBD2 might be the D (6 bases). This CDR3 region has 14 residues. The V end was cut by 8 bases, the J end by 5 bases, with 16 bases between. Germline lookup yields CDR1 LNHDA and CDR2 SQIVND (reference sequence).

The chain joins TRBV5-1 to TRBJ1-2; D might be TRBD1 (5 bases). The CDR3 sequence is 11 residues long. Per the germline V gene, CDR1 is SGHRS and CDR2 is YFSETQ. Trimming shortened V by 4 bases and J by 8 bases, and 9 bases separated the two germline ends. The CDR3 reads CASSAGGGYTF. The CDR3 DNA reads TGCGCCAGCAGCGCCGGGGGGGGCTACACCTTC.

CDR3 bases: TGCGCCAGCAGCCAACCTCTCCAGCGGGACCCTCCCACAGATACGCAGTATTTT. Protein: CASSQPLQRDPPTDTQYF. This chain links TRBV4-1 with TRBJ2-3; 7 bases are shared with TRBD2. This CDR3 has 18 amino acids. Germline V lookup: CDR1 MGHRA, CDR2 YSYEKL. Losses at the gene ends were 2 bases for V and 2 bases for J; bases not matched to a gene: 13.

The chain is built from TRBV27 and TRBJ2-3; D perhaps matches TRBD1 (6 bases). Germline CDR1 MNHEY, CDR2 SMNVEV (reference sequence). V gave up 5 bases and J gave up 5 bases, with 17 bases separating them. The CDR3 runs 15 residues. The CDR3 sequence: CASSPYAIQGDTQYF. In DNA form, the CDR3 reads TGTGCCAGCAGTCCATACGCAATACAGGGAGATACGCAGTATTTT.

This rearrangement joins TRBV27 to TRBJ1-1; TRBD1 matches 7 bases. From germline, CDR1 is MNHEY and CDR2 SMNVEV (reference sequence). J lost 1 base, V lost 4 bases, and 6 bases had no gene match. CDR3 length: 15 amino acids. The DNA of the CDR3 is TGTGCCAGCAGTTCCTTTAGACAGGGGAACACTGAAGCTTTCTTT. Protein: CASSSFRQGNTEAFF.

This sequence joins TRBV11-3 and TRBJ2-7, with 8 bases lining up with TRBD1. This CDR3 region has 15 residues. Germline assignment: CDR1 SGHNT and CDR2 YENEEA. The V segment lost 0 bases and the J segment 0 bases; nucleotides outside the gene matches: 1. The CDR3 DNA sequence: TGTGCCAGCAGCTTAGACGGGACAGGCTCCTACGAGCAGTACTTC. Translation: CASSLDGTGSYEQYF.

CDR3 sequence: CASRAGDSYEQYF. The CDR3 region has the DNA TGCGCCAGCCGGGCAGGGGACTCCTACGAGCAGTACTTC. The J gene is TRBJ2-7, the V gene TRBV5-1; D is perhaps TRBD1 (6 bases). The CDR3 runs 13 residues. Trimming stripped 7 bases from V and 0 bases from J, with 11 bases between. CDR1 is SGHRS and CDR2 is YFSETQ in the germline V gene.

The V and J genes are TRBV29-1 and TRBJ1-2; D gene uncertain. The CDR3 extends over 14 amino acids. Germline V gene data show CDR1 as SQVTM and CDR2 as ANQGSEA. V gave up 1 base and J gave up 3 bases, with 12 bases separating them. Here the CDR3 DNA reads TGCAGCGTTGAAGGCGGACGGGGTGACTATGGCTACACCTTC. Encoded protein: CSVEGGRGDYGYTF.

This clone was observed a handful of times. This chain connects TRBV2 to TRBJ2-4, with TRBD2 identical over 7 bases. This CDR3 contains 19 residues. J gave up 0 bases and V 10 bases, and 21 bases lay outside the gene matches. Germline V gives CDR1 SNHLY, CDR2 FYNNEI. CDR3 nucleotides: TGTGCCACCAGAGCCTTCGGGGCTAGCGGCAAACTAGCCAAAAACATTCAGTACTTC. Protein sequence: CATRAFGASGKLAKNIQYF.

With respect to this clone: Other DNA sequences in this sample translate to the same CDR3. The chain links TRBV6-5 to TRBJ2-7; no reliable D call. Trimming took 0 bases from V and 6 from J, leaving 6 bases between them. CDR1 is MNHEY and CDR2 is SVGAGI in the germline V gene. CDR3 length: 12 amino acids. The CDR3 here is CASSYSAGEQYF. For the CDR3, the DNA is TGTGCCAGCAGTTACTCTGCAGGCGAGCAGTACTTC.

The CDR3 DNA is TGTGCCAGCAGTTCCCGGACAGGGGGCCACTATGGCTACACCTTC. Protein: CASSSRTGGHYGYTF. This chain connects TRBV28 to TRBJ1-2; TRBD1 matches at 11 bases. The CDR3 sequence is 15 residues long. Germline V gives CDR1 MDHEN, CDR2 SYDVKM. V shed 4 bases, J shed 3 bases, and the junction held 4 bases outside the gene matches.

The J gene is TRBJ1-2, the V gene TRBV18; tentatively, D is TRBD1 (5 bases). CDR3 length: 12 residues. The germline CDR1 and CDR2 sequences are KGHSH and LQKENI. Deletions cut 2 bases from V and 6 bases from J, with 7 bases between. The CDR3 DNA follows: TGTGCCAGCTCACCAAGCAGGGATGGCTACACCTTC. This translates into CASSPSRDGYTF. The variable domain in full, completed from reference TRBV18 and TRBJ1-2, reads NAGVMQNPRHLVRRRGQEARLRCSPMKGHSHVYWYRQLPEEGLKFMVYLQKENIIDESGMPKERFSAEFPKEGPSILRIQQVVRGDSAAYFCASSPSRDGYTFGSGTRLTVV.

This chain links TRBV6-1 with TRBJ2-5; TRBD1 might be the D (6 bases). Germline CDR1 reads MNHNS; CDR2 reads SASEGT. V was trimmed by 4 bases and J by 4 bases, leaving 13 bases between them. CDR3 size: 14 residues. CDR3 in DNA: TGTGCCAGCAGTGCGTTACAGGGTTCAGAGACCCAGTACTTC. Its protein product is CASSALQGSETQYF.

The chain recombines TRBV5-1 with TRBJ2-2, with D uncertain. This CDR3 contains 14 residues. Trimming cost V 0 bases and J 0 bases, with 3 bases left between them. Germline CDR1 and CDR2: SGHRS and YFSETQ. CDR3 protein: CASSLGANTGELFF. In nucleotides, the CDR3 is TGCGCCAGCAGCTTGGGAGCGAACACCGGGGAGCTGTTTTTT.

This chain links TRBV19 with TRBJ2-5, with D possibly being TRBD1 (6 bases). The germline V gene has CDR1 LNHDA and CDR2 SQIVND (reference sequence). This CDR3 has 13 amino acids. Trimming removed 11 bases from V and 1 base from J, with 14 bases in between. The CDR3 bases are TGTGCCGGGATCTGGACAGCCCAAGAGACCCAGTACTTC. Encoded protein: CAGIWTAQETQYF.

This chain uses TRBV7-9 with TRBJ2-5; 9 nucleotides agree with TRBD2. This CDR3 has 15 residues. Losses at the gene ends were 5 bases for V and 3 bases for J; bases not matched to a gene: 7. Germline CDR1 reads SEHNR; CDR2 reads FQNEAQ (reference sequence). DNA for the CDR3: TGTGCCAGCAGCGCGAGACTAGCGGTGGAAGAGACCCAGTACTTC. It specifies CASSARLAVEETQYF. Supplemented by reference TRBV7-9 and TRBJ2-5, the full variable domain reads DTGVSQNPRHKITKRGQNVTFRCDPISEHNRLYWYRQTLGQGPEFLTYFQNEAQLEKSRLLSDRFSAERPKGSFSTLEIQRTEQGDSAMYLCASSARLAVEETQYFGPGTRLLVL.

This clone is categorized as medium-sized. The genes are TRBV5-4 and TRBJ2-1; tentative D call: TRBD1 (6 bases). Trimming left V 4 bases short and J 5 bases short, with 10 bases between. CDR3 length: 13 amino acids. Per germline, CDR1 SGHNT and CDR2 YYREEE (reference sequence). CDR3 in amino acids: CASSGDRNNEQFF. The CDR3 region has the DNA TGTGCCAGCAGCGGTGACAGGAACAATGAGCAGTTCTTC.

V gene TRBV5-6 combines with J gene TRBJ2-3, with 12 bases that match TRBD1. J gave up 6 bases and V 4 bases, and 12 bases lay outside the gene matches. CDR1 is SGHDT and CDR2 is YYEEEE in the germline V gene. There are 17 residues in the CDR3. The CDR3 coding sequence is TGTGCCAGCAGCCAGGTCCCGGGACAGGGGGCTGGGGATACGCAGTATTTT. Residues: CASSQVPGQGAGDTQYF.

The V gene is TRBV16, the J gene TRBJ1-2; 7 bases map to TRBD1. CDR1 KGHSY and CDR2 FQNENV come from the germline V gene. The length of the CDR3 is 15 residues. The ends lost 4 bases at V and 9 bases at J; junction bases unmatched: 14. In DNA, the CDR3 is TGTGCCAGCAGCCCCGGGACAGTTACGGGTATAAGCTACACCTTC. It specifies CASSPGTVTGISYTF. Combining the CDR3 with reference TRBV16 and TRBJ1-2 gives the whole variable domain GEEVAQTPKHLVRGEGQKAKLYCAPIKGHSYVFWYQQVLKNEFKFLISFQNENVFDETGMPKERFSAKCLPNSPCSLEIQATKLEDSAVYFCASSPGTVTGISYTFGSGTRLTVV.

This clone was counted only a few times. CDR3 region: CASSVRAYNEQFF. The CDR3 region has the DNA TGTGCCAGCAGCGTTCGGGCCTACAATGAGCAGTTCTTC. The rearrangement joins TRBV6-1 to TRBJ2-1; D unclear. The CDR3 has 13 amino acids. V lost 6 bases to trimming and J lost 2 bases, with 8 bases between them. Germline V CDR1 and CDR2: MNHNS, SASEGT.